This TCR beta chain was observed in a study of OX40 agonist ivuxolimab in advanced cancers. Study-wide context: One patient with hepatocellular carcinoma and two with cutaneous melanoma, three in all, had partial responses. Findings and caveats of the study: Some nonresponders also had low normalized T-cell clonal expansion.

A note on this clone: Its cognate antigen is unknown.

Libraries were prepared by immunoSEQ multiplex PCR; TCRdb keeps only in-frame clonotypes and omits some of them. The sample consists of 37,000 or so clones, around 87% of them appearing once. The CDR3 length is 15 residues. The germline gives CDR1 SGHTA, CDR2 FQGNSA. The germline V and J ends were trimmed by 3 bases and 0 bases, with 12 bases remaining between them. Baseline, cycle 4 day 1, and cycle 7 day 1 were the blood sampling points. This specimen consisted of CD4+ or CD8+ T cells sorted from blood, obtained in a trial of the OX40 agonist ivuxolimab. This clonotype was obtained from an adult with an advanced solid tumor such as melanoma, head and neck, liver or kidney cancer. The chain uses TRBV7-2 and TRBJ2-7; a possible D gene is TRBD1 (6 bases). CDR3 bases: TGTGCCAGCAGCTTTGACAGGTGGAGCTCCTACGAGCAGTACTTC. This encodes CASSFDRWSSYEQYF.